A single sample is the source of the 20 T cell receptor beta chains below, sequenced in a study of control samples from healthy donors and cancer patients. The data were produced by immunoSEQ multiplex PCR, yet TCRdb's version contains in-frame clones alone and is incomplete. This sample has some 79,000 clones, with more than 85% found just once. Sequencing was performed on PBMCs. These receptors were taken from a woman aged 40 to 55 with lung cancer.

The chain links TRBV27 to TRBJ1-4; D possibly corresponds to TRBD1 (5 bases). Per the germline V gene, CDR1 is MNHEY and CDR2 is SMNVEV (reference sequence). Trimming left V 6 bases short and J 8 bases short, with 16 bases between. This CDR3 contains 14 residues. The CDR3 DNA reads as TGTGCCAGCAGCAGGTTCAGGGCCGGGGAAAAACTGTTTTTT. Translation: CASSRFRAGEKLFF. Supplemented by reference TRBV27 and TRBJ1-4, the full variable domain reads EAQVTQNPRYLITVTGKKLTVTCSQNMNHEYMSWYRQDPGLGLRQIYYSMNVEVTDKGDVPEGYKVSRKEKRNFPLILESPSPNQTSLYFCASSRFRAGEKLFFGSGTQLSVL.

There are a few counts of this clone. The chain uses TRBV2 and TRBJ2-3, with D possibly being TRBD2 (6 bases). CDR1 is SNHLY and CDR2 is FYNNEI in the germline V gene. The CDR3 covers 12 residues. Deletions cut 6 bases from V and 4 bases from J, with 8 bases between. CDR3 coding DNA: TGTGCCAGCAGCGGGGACTCAGATACGCAGTATTTT. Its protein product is CASSGDSDTQYF.

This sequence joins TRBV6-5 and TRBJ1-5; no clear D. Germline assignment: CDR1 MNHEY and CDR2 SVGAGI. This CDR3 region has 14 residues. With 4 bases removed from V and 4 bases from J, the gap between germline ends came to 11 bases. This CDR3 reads CASSSAEVNQPQHF. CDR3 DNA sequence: TGTGCCAGCAGTTCGGCAGAGGTTAATCAGCCCCAGCATTTT.

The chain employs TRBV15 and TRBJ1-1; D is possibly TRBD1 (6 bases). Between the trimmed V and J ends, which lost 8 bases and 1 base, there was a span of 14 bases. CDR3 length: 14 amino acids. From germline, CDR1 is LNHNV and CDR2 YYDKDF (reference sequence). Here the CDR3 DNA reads TGTGCCACCTACAGCTCGGGGGCGAACACTGAAGCTTTCTTT. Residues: CATYSSGANTEAFF.

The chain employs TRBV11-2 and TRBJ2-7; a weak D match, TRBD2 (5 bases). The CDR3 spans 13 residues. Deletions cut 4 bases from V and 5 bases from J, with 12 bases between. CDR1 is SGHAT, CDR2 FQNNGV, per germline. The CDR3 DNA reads TGTGCCAGCAGCTCTGGAGGTTTTGACGAGCAGTACTTC. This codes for CASSSGGFDEQYF.

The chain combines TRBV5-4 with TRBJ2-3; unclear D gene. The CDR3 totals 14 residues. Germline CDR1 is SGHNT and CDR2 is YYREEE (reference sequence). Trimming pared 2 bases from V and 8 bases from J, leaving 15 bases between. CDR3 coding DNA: TGTGCCAGCAGCTTTACCGAATATTCCGGTACGCAGTATTTT. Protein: CASSFTEYSGTQYF.

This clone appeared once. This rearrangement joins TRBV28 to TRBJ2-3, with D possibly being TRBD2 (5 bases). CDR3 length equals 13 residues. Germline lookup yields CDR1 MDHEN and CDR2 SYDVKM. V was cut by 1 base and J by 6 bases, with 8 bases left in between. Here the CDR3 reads CASSLFTGDTQYF. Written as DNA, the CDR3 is TGTGCCAGCAGTTTATTCACGGGGGATACGCAGTATTTT.

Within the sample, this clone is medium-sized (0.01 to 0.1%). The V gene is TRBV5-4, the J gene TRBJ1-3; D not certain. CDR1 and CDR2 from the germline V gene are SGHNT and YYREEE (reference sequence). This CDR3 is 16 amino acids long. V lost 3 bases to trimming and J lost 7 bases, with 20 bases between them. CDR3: CASSSTLIEEANTIYF. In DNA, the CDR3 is TGTGCCAGCAGCTCCACTCTTATCGAGGAGGCGAACACCATATATTTT.

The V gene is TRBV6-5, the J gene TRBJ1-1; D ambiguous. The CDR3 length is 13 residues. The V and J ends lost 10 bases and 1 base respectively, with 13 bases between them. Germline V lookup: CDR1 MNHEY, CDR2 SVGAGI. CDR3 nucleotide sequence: TGTGCCATCCGGAGGAAACAGAACACTGAAGCTTTCTTT. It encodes CAIRRKQNTEAFF.

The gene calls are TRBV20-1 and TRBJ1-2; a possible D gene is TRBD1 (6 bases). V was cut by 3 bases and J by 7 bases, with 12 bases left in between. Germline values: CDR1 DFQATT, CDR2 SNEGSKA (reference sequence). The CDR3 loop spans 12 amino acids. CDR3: CSASTGNFGYTF. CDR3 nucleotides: TGCAGTGCTAGTACAGGGAATTTTGGCTACACCTTC.

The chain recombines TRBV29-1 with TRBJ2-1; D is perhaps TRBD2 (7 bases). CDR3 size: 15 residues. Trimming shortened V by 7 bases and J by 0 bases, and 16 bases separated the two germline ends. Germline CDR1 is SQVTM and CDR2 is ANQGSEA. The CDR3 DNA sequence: TGCAGCGGGGTACGGGGGGCGAGCTCCTACAATGAGCAGTTCTTC. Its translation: CSGVRGASSYNEQFF.

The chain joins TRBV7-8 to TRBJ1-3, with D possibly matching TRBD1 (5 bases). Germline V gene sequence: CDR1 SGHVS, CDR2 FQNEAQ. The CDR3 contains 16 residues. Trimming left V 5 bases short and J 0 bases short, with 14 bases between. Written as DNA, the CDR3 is TGTGCCAGCAGCCCGCGGGGCGGAAACTCTGGAAACACCATATATTTT. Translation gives CASSPRGGNSGNTIYF.

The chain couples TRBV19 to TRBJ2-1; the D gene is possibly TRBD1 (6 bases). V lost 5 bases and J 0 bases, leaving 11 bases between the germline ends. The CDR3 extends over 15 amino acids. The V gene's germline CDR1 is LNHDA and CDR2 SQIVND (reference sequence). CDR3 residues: CASSRGQSSYNEQFF. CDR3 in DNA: TGTGCCAGTAGTCGAGGACAGAGCTCCTACAATGAGCAGTTCTTC. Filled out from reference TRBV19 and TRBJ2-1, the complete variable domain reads DGGITQSPKYLFRKEGQNVTLSCEQNLNHDAMYWYRQDPGQGLRLIYYSQIVNDFQKGDIAEGYSVSREKKESFPLTVTSAQKNPTAFYLCASSRGQSSYNEQFFGPGTRLTVL.

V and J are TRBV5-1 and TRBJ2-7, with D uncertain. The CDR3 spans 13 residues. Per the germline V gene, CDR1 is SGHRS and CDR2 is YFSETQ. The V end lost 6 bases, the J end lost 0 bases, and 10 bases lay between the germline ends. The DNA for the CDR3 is TGCGCCAGCACCCCCCAAGGCTCCTACGAGCAGTACTTC. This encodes CASTPQGSYEQYF.

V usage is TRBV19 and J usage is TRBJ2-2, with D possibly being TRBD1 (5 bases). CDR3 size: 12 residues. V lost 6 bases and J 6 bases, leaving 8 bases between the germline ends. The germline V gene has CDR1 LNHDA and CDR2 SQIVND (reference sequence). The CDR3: CASRGLPGELFF. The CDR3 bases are TGTGCCAGTAGGGGGCTCCCCGGGGAGCTGTTTTTT.

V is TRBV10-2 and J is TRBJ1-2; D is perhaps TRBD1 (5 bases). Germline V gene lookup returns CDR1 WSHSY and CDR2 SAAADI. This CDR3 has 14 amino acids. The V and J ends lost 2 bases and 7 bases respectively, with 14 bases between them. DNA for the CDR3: TGCGCCAGCAGTGAGCGTTGGCAGGGTTTTGGCTACACCTTC. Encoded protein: CASSERWQGFGYTF.

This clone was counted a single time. This chain's CDR3 is CSASAPPGTEAFF. DNA for the CDR3: TGCAGTGCTAGTGCTCCGCCGGGCACTGAAGCTTTCTTT. The genes are TRBV20-1 and TRBJ1-1; D ambiguous. The CDR3 is made up of 13 amino acids. Trimming shortened V by 3 bases and J by 4 bases, and 12 bases separated the two germline ends. CDR1 DFQATT and CDR2 SNEGSKA come from the germline V gene (reference sequence).

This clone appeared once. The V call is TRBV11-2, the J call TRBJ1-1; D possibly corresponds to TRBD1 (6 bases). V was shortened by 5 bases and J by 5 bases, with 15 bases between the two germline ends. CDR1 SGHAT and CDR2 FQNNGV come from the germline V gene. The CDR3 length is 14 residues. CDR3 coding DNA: TGTGCCAGCAGCCCTGGGGGCTTGCGGACTGAAGCTTTCTTT. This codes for CASSPGGLRTEAFF.

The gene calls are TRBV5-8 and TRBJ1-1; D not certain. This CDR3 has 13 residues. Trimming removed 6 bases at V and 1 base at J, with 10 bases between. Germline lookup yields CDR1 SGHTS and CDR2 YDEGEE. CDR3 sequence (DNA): TGTGCCAGCACCCCTTTGGCGAACACTGAAGCTTTCTTT. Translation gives CASTPLANTEAFF.

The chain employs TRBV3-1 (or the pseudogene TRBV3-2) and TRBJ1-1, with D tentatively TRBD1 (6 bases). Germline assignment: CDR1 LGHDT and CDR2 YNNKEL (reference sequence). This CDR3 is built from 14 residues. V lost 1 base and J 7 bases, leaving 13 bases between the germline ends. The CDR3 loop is CASSQGQGGLEAFF. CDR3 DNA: TGTGCCAGCAGCCAAGGCCAAGGGGGGCTTGAAGCTTTCTTT.